Listed below are T cell receptor beta chains from one sample, sequenced in a study of shared clonotypes between healthy human individuals. Measured with immunoSEQ multiplex PCR; TCRdb has only the in-frame clones, and not every one. Of about 710,000 clones in the sample, about three quarters were seen once. Sequenced sample: memory CD4+ T cells sorted from blood. These receptor sequences come from a woman in her 30s in good health. The CDR3 runs from the conserved cysteine through the conserved F or W. D genes are given only for firm matches. Where a row states a size, it is once, few, many or the class of an expanded clone; other rows omit it.

>-|TRBJ1-2|TRBV5-6|-
CASSSQRGSYGYTF
TGTGCCAGCAGCTCGCAGAGAGGTTCCTATGGCTACACCTTC
>few|TRBJ2-7|TRBV29-1|-
CSVEERQGEGEQYF
TGCAGCGTTGAAGAACGGCAGGGTGAGGGCGAGCAGTACTTC
>few|TRBJ2-1|TRBV28|TRBD2
CASSSGIFLGEQFF
TGTGCCAGTTCTAGCGGGATCTTTTTAGGTGAGCAGTTCTTC
>-|TRBJ2-6|TRBV19|-
CASTGPVNSGANVLTF
TGTGCCAGCACGGGACCGGTGAACTCTGGGGCCAACGTCCTGACTTTC
>many|TRBJ1-3|TRBV11-2|-
CASSPESPLNRGNTIYF
TGTGCCAGCAGCCCCGAGTCACCCCTGAATCGCGGAAACACCATATATTTT
>few|TRBJ2-2|TRBV7-2|-
CASSLFNSDELFF
TGTGCCAGCAGCTTATTTAATAGTGATGAGCTGTTTTTT
>few|TRBJ2-1|TRBV7-2|TRBD2
CASKTTSGRSYNEQFF
TGTGCCAGTAAAACGACTAGCGGGAGATCCTACAATGAGCAGTTCTTC
>-|TRBJ2-7|TRBV6-5|-
CASKPGAILYEQYF
TGTGCCAGCAAGCCGGGAGCAATTCTCTACGAGCAGTACTTC
>-|TRBJ1-1|TRBV5-5|-
CASSFVEGEAFF
TGTGCCAGCAGCTTCGTGGAGGGTGAAGCTTTCTTT
>-|TRBJ1-1|TRBV28|-
CASSAGIPTEAFF
TGTGCCAGCAGTGCCGGGATCCCCACTGAAGCTTTCTTT
>-|TRBJ1-2|TRBV5-1|-
CASSREANGYTF
TGCGCCAGCAGCCGGGAGGCTAATGGCTACACCTTC
>-|TRBJ1-1|TRBV12-5|TRBD1
CASGLVQGGRTEAFF
TGTGCTAGTGGTTTGGTACAAGGGGGCCGGACTGAAGCTTTCTTT
>-|TRBJ2-3|TRBV5-1|-
CASSASGTSPGADTQYF
TGCGCCAGCAGCGCCTCCGGGACATCCCCGGGGGCAGATACGCAGTATTTT
>-|TRBJ2-1|TRBV7-2|TRBD2
CASSFGLAGGTEQFF
TGTGCCAGCAGCTTCGGACTAGCGGGAGGGACCGAGCAGTTCTTC
>-|TRBJ1-1|TRBV5-1|TRBD1
CASSLQGVGDSEAFF
TGCGCCAGCAGCTTGCAGGGGGTGGGAGACAGTGAAGCTTTCTTT
>-|TRBJ2-3|TRBV23-1|-
CASSQSPSGSGTDTQYF
TGCGCCAGCAGTCAATCTCCGTCAGGGTCCGGCACAGATACGCAGTATTTT
>few|TRBJ2-2|TRBV2|-
CASRRGTTGELFF
TGTGCCAGCAGGCGCGGAACAACCGGGGAGCTGTTTTTT
>-|TRBJ2-7|TRBV28|TRBD1
CASSLGGTGVFEQYF
TGTGCCAGCAGTTTAGGGGGGACAGGGGTTTTTGAGCAGTACTTC
>-|TRBJ2-3|TRBV5-1|-
CASSPATSTDTQYF
TGCGCCAGCAGCCCGGCTACTAGCACAGATACGCAGTATTTT
>-|TRBJ1-3|TRBV28|-
CASSQNSNTIYF
TGTGCCAGCAGTCAAAACTCGAACACCATATATTTT
>-|TRBJ2-2|TRBV7-2|-
CASSLVRSYTGELFF
TGTGCCAGCAGCTTAGTTCGGTCGTACACCGGGGAGCTGTTTTTT
>-|TRBJ1-1|TRBV6-1|-
CASSKVQLNTEAFF
TGTGCCAGCAGTAAGGTCCAATTGAACACTGAAGCTTTCTTT
>-|TRBJ1-1|TRBV6-1|-
CASRGAGGAFF
TGTGCCAGCAGGGGGGCCGGGGGAGCTTTCTTT
>once|TRBJ2-5|TRBV5-1|TRBD2
CASSFTAGGPQETQYF
TGCGCCAGCAGCTTCACGGCGGGAGGCCCTCAAGAGACCCAGTACTTC
>-|TRBJ2-3|TRBV11-3|-
CASSSSRGTDTQYF
TGTGCCAGCAGCTCGTCCCGGGGCACAGATACGCAGTATTTT
>-|TRBJ1-3|TRBV28|-
CASSIPEAGKTGNTIYF
TGTGCCAGCAGTATCCCGGAGGCAGGGAAAACTGGAAACACCATATATTTT
>-|TRBJ2-2|TRBV28|-
CASSLYGTSNTGELFF
TGTGCCAGCAGTCTCTACGGGACGTCGAACACCGGGGAGCTGTTTTTT
>-|TRBJ2-7|TRBV7-8|TRBD1
CASSAHSGTGKRYEQYF
TGTGCCAGCAGCGCCCATTCCGGGACAGGGAAGCGGTACGAGCAGTACTTC
>few|TRBJ2-2|TRBV7-3|-
CASSLFSGANTGELFF
TGTGCCAGCAGCTTGTTTAGCGGCGCGAACACCGGGGAGCTGTTTTTT
>once|TRBJ1-3|TRBV11-2|-
CASSPTGNTIYF
TGTGCCAGCAGCCCTACAGGAAACACCATATATTTT
>-|TRBJ1-4|TRBV5-4|TRBD1
CASSLDRADEKLFF
TGTGCCAGCAGTCTAGACAGGGCGGATGAAAAACTGTTTTTT
>-|TRBJ1-1|TRBV7-2|TRBD1
CASSLARGQGEAFF
TGTGCCAGCAGCTTAGCCCGTGGACAGGGTGAAGCTTTCTTT
>-|TRBJ2-2|TRBV5-1|-
CASSLEVESGELFF
TGCGCCAGCAGCTTGGAGGTAGAATCCGGGGAGCTGTTTTTT
>-|TRBJ2-7|TRBV7-9|TRBD2
CASSLDWTSGFSYEQYF
TGTGCCAGCAGCTTGGACTGGACTAGCGGGTTCTCCTACGAGCAGTACTTC
>-|TRBJ2-5|TRBV4-1|-
CASSRDFQETQYF
TGCGCCAGCAGCCGGGACTTCCAAGAGACCCAGTACTTC
>-|TRBJ1-5|TRBV28|-
CASSGGGGYQPQHF
TGTGCCAGCAGCGGAGGGGGAGGGTATCAGCCCCAGCATTTT
>-|TRBJ1-5|TRBV5-1|-
CASSLDADQPQHF
TGCGCCAGCAGCTTGGATGCCGATCAGCCCCAGCATTTT
>-|TRBJ1-2|TRBV5-1|TRBD1
CASSVDRNYGYTF
TGCGCCAGCAGCGTGGACAGGAACTATGGCTACACCTTC
>-|TRBJ1-2|TRBV5-6|-
CASSLGGVGYGYTF
TGTGCCAGCAGCTTGGGGGGAGTGGGCTATGGCTACACCTTC
>few|TRBJ1-1|TRBV18|-
CASSPRRDTPEAFF
TGTGCCAGCTCACCACGAAGGGATACCCCTGAAGCTTTCTTT
>-|TRBJ1-5|TRBV28|TRBD1
CASSLLIYRGRRYHQPQHF
TGTGCCAGCAGTTTACTTATATACAGGGGTCGACGATACCATCAGCCCCAGCATTTT